This entry lists 24 T cell receptor beta chains sequenced from one sample in a study of shared clonotypes between healthy human individuals. In the naive CD8 group, cells lacked CD45RO and were positively selected for CCR7, so terminally differentiated effector memory CD45RA+ cells were left out. TCRdb's table, derived via immunoSEQ multiplex PCR, lists solely in-frame clones and lacks some. This sample has some 2 million clones; around 96% occur once, and the top ten carry roughly 1%. The sequencing input was naive CD8+ T cells sorted from blood. The receptors shown here come from a man younger than 30 in good health.

This chain uses TRBV29-1 with TRBJ1-1; TRBD1 matches at 7 bases. The V and J ends lost 6 bases and 0 bases, in that order; junction bases with no gene match: 4. Germline CDR1 and CDR2: SQVTM and ANQGSEA. The CDR3 is 13 amino acids. DNA for the CDR3: TGCAGCGTAACAGGGGCCCTGAACACTGAAGCTTTCTTT. Encoded protein: CSVTGALNTEAFF. Together with reference TRBV29-1 and TRBJ1-1, the CDR3 gives the full variable domain: SAVISQKPSRDICQRGTSLTIQCQVDSQVTMMFWYRQQPGQSLTLIATANQGSEATYESGFVIDKFPISRPNLTFSTLTVSNMSPEDSSIYLCSVTGALNTEAFFGQGTRLTVV.

The V and J genes are TRBV6-5 and TRBJ2-1; TRBD2 agrees at 9 bases. Germline V gene lookup returns CDR1 MNHEY and CDR2 SVGAGI. V shed 0 bases, J shed 5 bases, and the junction held 2 bases outside the gene matches. CDR3 length: 15 amino acids. In nucleotides, the CDR3 is TGTGCCAGCAGTTACTCTTGGACTAGCGACAATGAGCAGTTCTTC. Translating gives CASSYSWTSDNEQFF.

The chain joins TRBV10-3 to TRBJ2-2; D call uncertain. Trimming left V 5 bases short and J 5 bases short, with 6 bases between. CDR1 and CDR2 (germline): ENHRY, SYGVKD. The CDR3 runs to 12 residues. DNA for the CDR3: TGTGCCATCAGTCAAGAGACCGGGGAGCTGTTTTTT. Its protein is CAISQETGELFF.

Comments on this clone: Other DNA variants within this sample encode the same CDR3. CDR3 DNA sequence: TGTGCCAGCTCCCTGGGACAGCACTATGGCTACACCTTC. Translating it yields CASSLGQHYGYTF. This chain joins TRBV27 and TRBJ1-2; 7 positions agree with TRBD1. Per the germline V gene, CDR1 is MNHEY and CDR2 is SMNVEV (reference sequence). The length of the CDR3 is 13 residues. Trimming cost V 8 bases and J 3 bases; bases outside gene matches: 6.

This clone showed up just once. The chain links TRBV7-9 to TRBJ2-7, with a weak D call TRBD2 (5 bases). V was shortened by 2 bases and J by 6 bases, with 14 bases between the two germline ends. The CDR3 length is 14 residues. Germline loops: CDR1 SEHNR, CDR2 FQNEAQ (reference sequence). In DNA form, the CDR3 reads TGTGCCAGCAGCTTAACCTCCTTAGCGCTCGAGCAGTACTTC. Translation: CASSLTSLALEQYF.

Concerning this clone: This same CDR3 is encoded by further DNA sequences in the sample. The V call is TRBV7-9, the J call TRBJ2-7, with 9 positions matching TRBD1. The V gene end was trimmed by 5 bases and the J gene end by 4 bases; junction bases not matched to a gene: 3. The CDR3 runs 13 residues. Germline CDR1 and CDR2: SEHNR and FQNEAQ (reference sequence). This CDR3 reads CASSPGTGYEQYF. CDR3 DNA sequence: TGTGCCAGCAGCCCCGGGACAGGGTACGAGCAGTACTTC.

This sequence joins TRBV28 and TRBJ2-7, with 8 nucleotides matching TRBD2. Germline CDR1 reads MDHEN; CDR2 reads SYDVKM. The CDR3 is 14 residues long. The trim removed 2 bases at V and 4 bases at J, leaving 4 bases unmatched. Here the CDR3 DNA reads TGTGCCAGCAGTTTAAGGGTAGCGGGATACGAGCAGTACTTC. This encodes CASSLRVAGYEQYF.

The chain couples TRBV19 to TRBJ1-5; 10 nucleotides match TRBD1. The germline gives CDR1 LNHDA, CDR2 SQIVND (reference sequence). Trimming removed 3 bases from V and 5 bases from J; junction bases left unmatched: 16. The CDR3 totals 19 residues. In nucleotides, the CDR3 is TGTGCCAGTAGTATTATCGCCCGGACAGGGGGGATGGTTGATCAGCCCCAGCATTTT. It specifies CASSIIARTGGMVDQPQHF.

This clone was seen just once. The chain couples TRBV7-8 to TRBJ1-5; 9 bases align to TRBD1. Per the germline V gene, CDR1 is SGHVS and CDR2 is FQNEAQ. The CDR3 length is 17 residues. J gave up 2 bases and V 4 bases, and 9 bases lay outside the gene matches. The CDR3 nucleotides read TGTGCCAGCAGCTCATGGACAGGGGAGGAGGGCAATCAGCCCCAGCATTTT. Translating it yields CASSSWTGEEGNQPQHF.

The chain combines TRBV4-3 with TRBJ2-1, with 13 bases that match TRBD2. Germline CDR1 reads LGHNA; CDR2 reads YSLEER. The CDR3 is 18 amino acids. V gave up 0 bases and J gave up 6 bases; unmatched junction bases: 8. This chain's CDR3 is CASSQDSTSGRRGNEQFF. CDR3 bases: TGCGCCAGCAGCCAAGATTCGACTAGCGGGAGGAGAGGCAATGAGCAGTTCTTC.

This clone was picked up one time. This chain uses TRBV11-2 with TRBJ2-2, with D possibly being TRBD1 or TRBD2 (5 bases each). The CDR3 spans 19 residues. Trimming stripped 5 bases from V and 0 bases from J, with 22 bases between. CDR1 is SGHAT and CDR2 is FQNNGV in the germline V gene. CDR3 sequence reads: CASSTYRTPSFANTGELFF. CDR3 DNA sequence: TGTGCCAGCAGCACCTACAGGACTCCGTCCTTCGCGAACACCGGGGAGCTGTTTTTT.

The chain combines TRBV9 with TRBJ2-3; weak D call: TRBD1 (5 bases). Germline V lookup: CDR1 SGDLS, CDR2 YYNGEE. This CDR3 region has 12 residues. With 0 bases removed from V and 8 bases from J, the gap between germline ends came to 7 bases. The CDR3 region is CASSVGGGTQYF. CDR3 sequence (DNA): TGTGCCAGCAGCGTAGGGGGCGGTACGCAGTATTTT.

Here the CDR3 reads CASSKEPGTENNSPLHF. The CDR3 DNA reads TGTGCCAGCAGCAAAGAACCCGGGACCGAGAATAATTCACCCCTCCACTTT. The chain employs TRBV21-1 and TRBJ1-6. TRBV21-1 is designated a pseudogene. CDR3 length: 17 residues.

The V and J genes are TRBV28 and TRBJ1-2; D may be TRBD1 (5 bases). In germline, CDR1 is MDHEN, CDR2 SYDVKM. Deletions cut 5 bases from V and 5 bases from J, with 21 bases between. The CDR3 is 16 residues long. CDR3 sequence (DNA): TGTGCCAGCAGTGACACTACACCGGGATCAGGGTATGGCTACACCTTC. Translation gives CASSDTTPGSGYGYTF.

This clone was detected only once. The V gene is TRBV4-1, the J gene TRBJ2-1; 9 nucleotides match TRBD2. The CDR3 totals 19 residues. The V and J ends lost 0 bases and 3 bases, in that order; junction bases with no gene match: 12. The germline V gene encodes CDR1 MGHRA and CDR2 YSYEKL. The CDR3 bases are TGCGCCAGCAGCCAAGATAAAGCGGGGGGCCCCGGGGGCTACAATGAGCAGTTCTTC. This translates into CASSQDKAGGPGGYNEQFF.

This rearrangement joins TRBV7-9 to TRBJ2-1, with D unresolved. CDR3 length: 16 residues. Germline V gives CDR1 SEHNR, CDR2 FQNEAQ (reference sequence). V lost 1 base and J lost 0, with 10 bases in between. CDR3 sequence (DNA): TGTGCCAGCAGCTTAGTGCTCACGAGCTCCTACAATGAGCAGTTCTTC. Encoded protein: CASSLVLTSSYNEQFF.

Remarks on this clone: In the same sample, other DNA sequences code for this CDR3. This chain joins TRBV27 and TRBJ1-5; TRBD1 agrees at 11 bases. Germline loops: CDR1 MNHEY, CDR2 SMNVEV (reference sequence). V lost 5 bases to trimming and J lost 4 bases; unmatched junction nucleotides: 1. The CDR3 has 14 amino acids. This CDR3 is CASSGQGANQPQHF. The CDR3 DNA sequence: TGTGCCAGCAGTGGACAGGGGGCAAATCAGCCCCAGCATTTT.

The chain couples TRBV29-1 to TRBJ2-7; D remains ambiguous. Germline lookup yields CDR1 SQVTM and CDR2 ANQGSEA. Trimming stripped 4 bases from V and 0 bases from J, with 16 bases between. This CDR3 spans 15 amino acids. In DNA form, the CDR3 reads TGCAGCGTTGTCAGGCCAGGCAGACACTCCTACGAGCAGTACTTC. Its protein product is CSVVRPGRHSYEQYF.

Note on this clone: Other DNA sequences within the sample encode an identical CDR3. The chain carries TRBV6-5 and TRBJ2-7; 7 positions agree with TRBD2. The V segment lost 0 bases and the J segment 2 bases; nucleotides outside the gene matches: 1. Per germline, CDR1 MNHEY and CDR2 SVGAGI. The CDR3 contains 14 residues. For the CDR3, the DNA is TGTGCCAGCAGTTACTCCGCGGGGGCCTACGAGCAGTACTTC. Residues: CASSYSAGAYEQYF.

Comment on this clone: Other DNA sequences in this sample translate to the same CDR3. The rearrangement uses TRBV28 and TRBJ2-7; a weak D match, TRBD2 (5 bases). Germline V CDR1 and CDR2: MDHEN, SYDVKM. V lost 2 bases, J lost 6 bases, and 11 bases lay in between. The CDR3 is 13 amino acids. CDR3: CASSLGGSSEQYF. DNA of the CDR3: TGTGCCAGCAGTTTAGGCGGGTCGTCCGAGCAGTACTTC.

This sequence joins TRBV7-9 and TRBJ2-1; possibly TRBD2 for D (5 bases). The CDR3 runs to 17 residues. V shed 6 bases and J shed 0 bases, with 18 bases lying between them. The germline V gene has CDR1 SEHNR and CDR2 FQNEAQ (reference sequence). This CDR3 reads CASSQTGLESSYNEQFF. The CDR3 DNA is TGTGCCAGCAGTCAAACCGGACTCGAGAGCTCCTACAATGAGCAGTTCTTC.

The chain recombines TRBV30 with TRBJ1-1; D is undetermined. The ends were cut back, 4 bases at V and 5 bases at J, with 11 bases in the middle. Germline CDR1 and CDR2: GTSNPN and SVGIG (reference sequence). The CDR3 contains 12 residues. CDR3 in amino acids: CAWTHPATEAFF. CDR3 DNA sequence: TGTGCCTGGACACACCCCGCGACTGAAGCTTTCTTT. Together with reference TRBV30 and TRBJ1-1, the CDR3 gives the full variable domain: SQTIHQWPATLVQPVGSPLSLECTVEGTSNPNLYWYRQAAGRGLQLLFYSVGIGQISSEVPQNLSASRPQDRQFILSSKKLLLSDSGFYLCAWTHPATEAFFGQGTRLTVV.

The chain couples TRBV7-9 to TRBJ2-5; 9 nucleotides match TRBD2. The germline V gene encodes CDR1 SEHNR and CDR2 FQNEAQ (reference sequence). V trimming: 1 base; J trimming: 1 base; junction bases outside the gene matches: 4. The CDR3 extends over 16 amino acids. CDR3 coding DNA: TGTGCCAGCAGCTTAGGAAGCGGGGGGTTCCAAGAGACCCAGTACTTC. Translated, it gives CASSLGSGGFQETQYF.

This chain links TRBV29-1 with TRBJ2-7; D unclear. V was clipped by 7 bases and J by 2 bases, with 9 bases between them. The CDR3 length is 11 residues. Germline assignment: CDR1 SQVTM and CDR2 ANQGSEA. The CDR3 DNA reads as TGCAGCGCAATGAACACCTACGAGCAGTACTTC. This gives the protein CSAMNTYEQYF.